This T cell receptor beta chain was found in a study of graft-versus-host responses after intestinal transplantation. Points from the study as a whole: Maximum circulating GvH clone levels tracked with early post-transplant HvG decreases. Investigators detected GvH clones in recipient marrow, with some emerging earlier in ileum or blood.

The table lists this clone with a count of one. Its antigen is not known. Assay: immunoSEQ multiplex PCR; the TCRdb copy retains only in-frame clones and omits some. The table includes about 19,000 clones, about 89% detected once. Germline lookup yields CDR1 KGHSH and CDR2 LQKENI. CDR3 length: 12 residues. V dropped 6 bases and J dropped 5 bases, with 10 bases sitting between them. The source is a human patient who received an intestinal transplant, so some T cells may come from the graft donor. V usage is TRBV18 and J usage is TRBJ2-5; D unresolved. This sample comprised bone marrow, obtained approximately 130 days after transplant. This chain's CDR3 is CASSLVWETQYF. As DNA, the CDR3 is TGTGCCAGCTCTTTAGTCTGGGAGACCCAGTACTTC.